These 25 T cell receptor beta chains were sequenced from one sample in a study of PD-1 blockade in classical Hodgkin lymphoma. Time point in this sample: newly diagnosed, previously untreated cHL patient sample. Measured with immunoSEQ multiplex PCR; TCRdb has only the in-frame clones, and not every one. This table holds 70,000 or so clones, approximately 93% found once. Sequencing input: peripheral blood mononuclear cells (PBMCs). Receptors were obtained from a human donor with classical Hodgkin lymphoma.

This clone was seen a few times. The chain links TRBV2 to TRBJ2-1; TRBD2 agrees at 7 bases. V shed 4 bases, J shed 9 bases, and the junction held 9 bases outside the gene matches. In germline, CDR1 is SNHLY, CDR2 FYNNEI. The CDR3 has 14 residues. Here the CDR3 reads CASSAMTSRSEQFF. CDR3 nucleotide sequence: TGTGCCAGCAGTGCGATGACTAGCAGAAGTGAGCAGTTCTTC.

This chain uses TRBV6-5 with TRBJ1-2; a possible D gene is TRBD1 (6 bases). This CDR3 contains 14 residues. Trimming left V 0 bases short and J 6 bases short, with 11 bases between. Germline lookup yields CDR1 MNHEY and CDR2 SVGAGI. CDR3 DNA: TGTGCCAGCAGTTACTCGAGCCAGGGGAATGGCTACACCTTC. It is translated as CASSYSSQGNGYTF.

This chain uses TRBV20-1 with TRBJ1-1; unclear D gene. The CDR3 runs to 11 residues. V dropped 2 bases and J dropped 10 bases, with 11 bases sitting between them. Germline CDR1 DFQATT, CDR2 SNEGSKA (reference sequence). DNA of the CDR3: TGCAGTGCTAGAAACTCCATTGGAGCTTTCTTT. The encoded protein is CSARNSIGAFF.

The chain recombines TRBV5-1 with TRBJ2-5; no definite D call. The V end lost 0 bases, the J end lost 6 bases, and 12 bases lay between the germline ends. Germline V lookup: CDR1 SGHRS, CDR2 YFSETQ. This CDR3 has 14 residues. The CDR3 DNA follows: TGCGCCAGCAGCTTGGATGGGGTTCCGAAGACCCAGTACTTC. Residues: CASSLDGVPKTQYF.

To note about this clone: At one end, the junction sequence differs from germline, possibly due to a read error. This chain joins TRBV28 and TRBJ2-6; D not certain. The CDR3 spans 13 residues. Germline V CDR1 and CDR2: MDHEN, SYDVKM. The CDR3 sequence: CASSWSGANVLTF. CDR3 DNA: TGTGCCAGTAGTTGGTCTGGGGCCAACGTCCTGACTTTC.

DNA for the CDR3: TGTGCCAGCAGTGAAACAGGGGGAACGGGAGATACGCAGTATTTT. Residues: CASSETGGTGDTQYF. The rearrangement uses TRBV6-1 and TRBJ2-3, with TRBD1 identical over 8 bases. CDR3 length equals 15 residues. Per germline, CDR1 MNHNS and CDR2 SASEGT. V was clipped by 2 bases and J by 5 bases; unmatched bases: 6.

The rearrangement uses TRBV19 and TRBJ2-3; 7 bases match TRBD2. Trimming cost V 6 bases and J 5 bases; bases outside gene matches: 11. The V gene's germline CDR1 is LNHDA and CDR2 SQIVND (reference sequence). The CDR3 sequence is 15 residues long. CDR3 region: CASSQAGIEIDTQYF. In nucleotides, the CDR3 is TGTGCCAGTAGCCAAGCGGGGATAGAGATAGATACGCAGTATTTT.

This chain links TRBV6-5 with TRBJ1-4; a possible D gene is TRBD1 (6 bases). Per the germline V gene, CDR1 is MNHEY and CDR2 is SVGAGI. The V and J ends lost 1 base and 3 bases respectively, with 9 bases between them. The CDR3 is 15 residues long. The DNA for the CDR3 is TGTGCCAGCAGTTACTTGTCAGGGGCTAATGAAAAACTGTTTTTT. It codes for CASSYLSGANEKLFF.

The chain recombines TRBV5-6 with TRBJ2-5; D gene uncertain. Germline CDR1 SGHDT, CDR2 YYEEEE. The CDR3 sequence is 10 residues long. Trimming took 4 bases from V and 5 from J, leaving 3 bases between them. The CDR3 region has the DNA TGTGCCAGCAGCCGGGAGACCCAGTACTTC. Its translation is CASSRETQYF. Complete variable domain (other parts from reference TRBV5-6 and TRBJ2-5): DAGVTQSPTHLIKTRGQQVTLRCSPKSGHDTVSWYQQALGQGPQFIFQYYEEEERQRGNFPDRFSGHQFPNYSSELNVNALLLGDSALYLCASSRETQYFGPGTRLLVL.

The rearrangement links TRBV7-2 to TRBJ1-2; a weak D match, TRBD1 (6 bases). CDR1 is SGHTA, CDR2 FQGNSA, per germline. This CDR3 spans 14 amino acids. V was pared by 5 bases and J by 5 bases, with 15 bases between. The CDR3 region has the DNA TGTGCCAGCAGCCACGAGAGCGGACAGTATGGCTACACCTTC. It translates to CASSHESGQYGYTF. Based on the CDR3 plus reference TRBV7-2 and TRBJ1-2, the full variable domain is GAGVSQSPSNKVTEKGKDVELRCDPISGHTALYWYRQSLGQGLEFLIYFQGNSAPDKSGLPSDRFSAERTGGSVSTLTIQRTQQEDSAVYLCASSHESGQYGYTFGSGTRLTVV.

The chain joins TRBV7-2 to TRBJ1-1, with D perhaps matching TRBD1 (6 bases). The CDR3 length is 14 residues. Germline assignment: CDR1 SGHTA and CDR2 FQGNSA. V lost 1 base, J lost 5 bases, and 11 bases lay in between. The CDR3 is CASSLEARGTEAFF. Here the CDR3 DNA reads TGTGCCAGCAGCTTAGAAGCTAGGGGGACTGAAGCTTTCTTT.

The chain combines TRBV5-6 with TRBJ1-1; the D gene is possibly TRBD1 (6 bases). The CDR3 runs 16 residues. The germline CDR1 and CDR2 sequences are SGHDT and YYEEEE. Trimming took off 3 bases at V and 3 bases at J, with 18 bases between the two ends. Here the CDR3 DNA reads TGTGCCAGCAGCTCGGGTGATGGGGGCCGATACACTGAAGCTTTCTTT. The encoded protein is CASSSGDGGRYTEAFF.

This chain joins TRBV5-6 and TRBJ2-6, with TRBD1 identical over 8 bases. The V gene's germline CDR1 is SGHDT and CDR2 YYEEEE. J was trimmed by 4 bases and V by 5 bases; bases with no gene match: 14. CDR3 size: 18 residues. The DNA for the CDR3 is TGTGCCAGCAGGGGACAGGTTTCTGATGGTAGGGGGGCCAACGTCCTGACTTTC. Translation gives CASRGQVSDGRGANVLTF.

The chain uses TRBV19 and TRBJ1-2; D gene uncertain. Germline assignment: CDR1 LNHDA and CDR2 SQIVND (reference sequence). V was trimmed by 6 bases and J by 4 bases, leaving 18 bases between them. The CDR3 spans 15 residues. This chain's CDR3 is CASSLPGLTGYGYTF. CDR3 in DNA: TGTGCCAGTAGCCTCCCGGGGTTAACGGGCTATGGCTACACCTTC.

The rearrangement links TRBV11-2 to TRBJ2-7, with 7 bases aligning to TRBD1. Per the germline V gene, CDR1 is SGHAT and CDR2 is FQNNGV. After removal of 2 bases from V and 2 bases from J, the junction contained 6 bases not matched to a gene. The CDR3 sequence is 15 residues long. CDR3 DNA: TGTGCCAGCAGCTTATACCGGCAGGGGGCCTACGAGCAGTACTTC. This sequence encodes CASSLYRQGAYEQYF.

This chain joins TRBV28 and TRBJ2-1; a possible D gene is TRBD1 (5 bases). This CDR3 contains 14 residues. Trimming cost V 3 bases and J 5 bases, with 11 bases left between them. The germline V gene has CDR1 MDHEN and CDR2 SYDVKM. As DNA, the CDR3 is TGTGCCAGCAGTTTCCGAGACAGACACAATGAGCAGTTCTTC. Translated: CASSFRDRHNEQFF.

The chain couples TRBV2 to TRBJ2-2; D perhaps matches TRBD2 (5 bases). Germline-derived CDR1 and CDR2 are SNHLY and FYNNEI. CDR3 size: 14 residues. V was cut by 4 bases and J by 6 bases, with 12 bases left in between. This chain's CDR3 is CASSVRVLPGELFF. CDR3 in DNA: TGTGCCAGCAGTGTGAGGGTATTACCCGGGGAGCTGTTTTTT.

The V gene is TRBV15, the J gene TRBJ2-7, with D tentatively TRBD2 (5 bases). This CDR3 spans 16 amino acids. V gave up 1 base and J gave up 5 bases, with 18 bases separating them. Germline CDR1 is LNHNV and CDR2 is YYDKDF (reference sequence). The CDR3 DNA reads as TGTGCCACCAGCAGAGTACGGGGTATGGGTCTTCACGAGCAGTACTTC. Translated, it gives CATSRVRGMGLHEQYF.

This chain joins TRBV7-7 and TRBJ2-5; D is uncertain. CDR3 size: 13 residues. V was shortened by 4 bases and J by 7 bases, with 13 bases between the two germline ends. CDR1 and CDR2 from the germline V gene are SSHAT and FNYEAQ (reference sequence). CDR3 sequence: CASSYGRSGTQYF. The CDR3 nucleotides read TGTGCCAGCAGCTACGGACGTTCTGGGACCCAGTACTTC.

The V call is TRBV5-1, the J call TRBJ2-3; D is possibly TRBD1 (6 bases). The CDR3 totals 19 residues. Germline loops: CDR1 SGHRS, CDR2 YFSETQ. Deletions cut 0 bases from V and 2 bases from J, with 22 bases between. The CDR3 coding sequence is TGCGCCAGCAGCTTGGCTTCAAGTTGGACAGACCGTTCCACAGATACGCAGTATTTT. Amino acids: CASSLASSWTDRSTDTQYF.

The rearrangement uses TRBV28 and TRBJ1-5, with 7 bases that match TRBD1. The CDR3 is 16 amino acids. The junction had 15 bases not matched to a gene; V was cut back by 6 bases and J by 7 bases. Germline CDR1 reads MDHEN; CDR2 reads SYDVKM. CDR3 protein: CASRLTRQGLGQPQHF. In DNA form, the CDR3 reads TGTGCCAGCAGACTAACCCGACAGGGTCTGGGCCAGCCCCAGCATTTT. Filled out from reference TRBV28 and TRBJ1-5, the complete variable domain reads DVKVTQSSRYLVKRTGEKVFLECVQDMDHENMFWYRQDPGLGLRLIYFSYDVKMKEKGDIPEGYSVSREKKERFSLILESASTNQTSMYLCASRLTRQGLGQPQHFGDGTRLSIL.

This chain links TRBV10-1 with TRBJ2-1; perhaps TRBD2 as D (6 bases). The CDR3 covers 15 residues. V lost 0 bases to trimming and J lost 3 bases, with 9 bases between them. Per germline, CDR1 WNHNN and CDR2 SYGVQD (reference sequence). The DNA for the CDR3 is TGCGCCAGCAGTGAGTCTAGCGGAGACTACAATGAGCAGTTCTTC. It is translated as CASSESSGDYNEQFF.

This rearrangement joins TRBV5-4 to TRBJ2-7; 7 positions match TRBD2. CDR3 length: 15 residues. Losses at the gene ends were 4 bases for V and 0 bases for J; bases not matched to a gene: 7. Per germline, CDR1 SGHNT and CDR2 YYREEE (reference sequence). CDR3 residues: CASSVSSGSSYEQYF. CDR3 DNA: TGTGCCAGCAGCGTCTCTAGCGGTAGCTCCTACGAGCAGTACTTC.

The chain couples TRBV6-5 to TRBJ1-5; TRBD1 matches 8 bases. This CDR3 spans 15 amino acids. Trimming removed 5 bases from V and 5 bases from J; junction bases left unmatched: 8. Germline V gene data show CDR1 as MNHEY and CDR2 as SVGAGI. The DNA of the CDR3 is TGTGCCAGCAGTACCGGGACAGGAGGATATCAGCCCCAGCATTTT. Its translation is CASSTGTGGYQPQHF.

This sequence joins TRBV9 and TRBJ2-7; the D is unclear. Deletions cut 0 bases from V and 2 bases from J, with 9 bases between. Germline V gene lookup returns CDR1 SGDLS and CDR2 YYNGEE. This CDR3 is 14 amino acids long. This CDR3 reads CASSVDRSTYEQYF. The CDR3 DNA reads as TGTGCCAGCAGCGTAGATAGGAGTACCTACGAGCAGTACTTC.